A single sample gave rise to the 7 T cell receptor beta chains below, sequenced in a study of shared clonotypes between healthy human individuals. Data came from immunoSEQ multiplex PCR; TCRdb stores just in-frame clones and leaves some out. The data contain around 510,000 clones, roughly 95% of them seen just once; the ten biggest clones take up around 0.066%. The sample taken for sequencing was naive CD4+ T cells sorted from blood. Indicated subset: CD45RA+ positively selected. The source is a woman younger than 45 in good health.

The chain has TRBV15 and TRBJ1-4, with D maybe TRBD1 (5 bases). CDR1 is LNHNV, CDR2 YYDKDF, per germline (reference sequence). Trimming removed 5 bases from V and 7 bases from J, with 17 bases in between. The CDR3 runs to 15 residues. DNA for the CDR3: TGTGCCACCAGCCGCGACCAAGGGGCGGGTGAAAAACTGTTTTTT. This codes for CATSRDQGAGEKLFF. Full variable domain (remainder filled in from reference TRBV15 and TRBJ1-4): DAMVIQNPRYQVTQFGKPVTLSCSQTLNHNVMYWYQQKSSQAPKLLFHYYDKDFNNEADTPDNFQSRRPNTSFCFLDIRSPGLGDTAMYLCATSRDQGAGEKLFFGSGTQLSVL.

The chain links TRBV28 to TRBJ1-5; tentative D call: TRBD1 (6 bases). V lost 6 bases and J lost 6, with 18 bases in between. Germline CDR1 reads MDHEN; CDR2 reads SYDVKM. The CDR3 is 15 amino acids. The DNA of the CDR3 is TGTGCCAGCAGCTTGGGACAAGCCTTGAGTCAGCCCCAGCATTTT. Its translation: CASSLGQALSQPQHF.

The chain employs TRBV2 and TRBJ2-3, with 13 bases aligning to TRBD2. This CDR3 is built from 16 residues. The V and J ends lost 6 bases and 6 bases, in that order; junction bases with no gene match: 9. Germline-derived CDR1 and CDR2 are SNHLY and FYNNEI. The chain's CDR3 is CASRLPGLAGPDTQYF. The CDR3 bases are TGTGCCAGCAGACTGCCGGGACTAGCGGGACCGGATACGCAGTATTTT.

The rearrangement uses TRBV7-6 and TRBJ2-7; 11 nucleotides match TRBD2. Unmatched junction bases numbered 11, after V lost 5 bases and J lost 5 bases. This CDR3 is built from 16 residues. Germline-derived CDR1 and CDR2 are SGHVS and FNYEAQ. CDR3 bases: TGTGCCAGCAGCGGTAGACAGACTAGCGGGAACGACGAGCAGTACTTC. Translation gives CASSGRQTSGNDEQYF.

The rearrangement joins TRBV1 to TRBJ2-1; the table names TRBD2, a call not compared with the DNA. TRBV1 is recorded as a pseudogene. The length of the CDR3 is 11 residues. In DNA, the CDR3 is TGCACCAGGGGACTACCCAATGAGCAGTTCTTC. Amino acid sequence: CTRGLPNEQFF.

The V gene is TRBV5-1, the J gene TRBJ1-1; D might be TRBD1 (5 bases). The CDR3 covers 14 residues. CDR1 SGHRS and CDR2 YFSETQ come from the germline V gene. V lost 0 bases and J lost 2, with 8 bases in between. The CDR3 loop is CASSLGTSNTEAFF. Here the CDR3 DNA reads TGCGCCAGCAGCTTGGGGACAAGTAACACTGAAGCTTTCTTT.

The CDR3 loop reads CASSDQGSETQYF. The DNA for the CDR3 is TGTGCCAGCAGTGACCAGGGCTCAGAGACCCAGTACTTC. The chain has TRBV25-1 and TRBJ2-5; D is possibly TRBD1 (5 bases). This CDR3 contains 13 residues. Germline V gene data show CDR1 as MGHDK and CDR2 as SYGVNS. The germline V and J ends were trimmed by 3 bases and 4 bases, with 9 bases remaining between them. Together with reference TRBV25-1 and TRBJ2-5, the CDR3 gives the full variable domain: EADIYQTPRYLVIGTGKKITLECSQTMGHDKMYWYQQDPGMELHLIHYSYGVNSTEKGDLSSESTVSRIRTEHFPLTLESARPSHTSQYLCASSDQGSETQYFGPGTRLLVL.